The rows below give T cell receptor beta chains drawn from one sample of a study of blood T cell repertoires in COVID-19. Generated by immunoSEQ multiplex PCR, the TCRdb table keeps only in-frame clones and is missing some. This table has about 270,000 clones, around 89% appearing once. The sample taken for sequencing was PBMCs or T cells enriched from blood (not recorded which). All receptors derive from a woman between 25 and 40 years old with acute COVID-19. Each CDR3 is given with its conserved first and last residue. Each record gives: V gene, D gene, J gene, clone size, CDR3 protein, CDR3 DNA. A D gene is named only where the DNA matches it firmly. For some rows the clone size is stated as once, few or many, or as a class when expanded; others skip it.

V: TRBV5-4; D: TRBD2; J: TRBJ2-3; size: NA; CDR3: CASSLKLAGGSLDTQYF; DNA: TGTGCCAGCAGCTTGAAACTAGCGGGAGGTTCTTTGGATACGCAGTATTTT
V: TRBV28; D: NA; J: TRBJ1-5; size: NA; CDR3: CASSFGGQPQHF; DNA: TGTGCCAGCAGTTTCGGCGGTCAGCCCCAGCATTTT
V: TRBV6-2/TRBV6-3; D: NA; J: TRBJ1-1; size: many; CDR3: CASSYSMEVNTEAFF; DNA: TGTGCCAGCAGTTACTCGATGGAGGTGAACACTGAAGCTTTCTTT
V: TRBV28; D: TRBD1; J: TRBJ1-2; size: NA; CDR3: CASSHGQGSYGYTF; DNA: TGTGCCAGCAGCCACGGACAGGGGAGCTATGGCTACACCTTC
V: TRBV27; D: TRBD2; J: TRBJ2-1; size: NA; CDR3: CASSFKAGSYNEQFF; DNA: TGTGCCAGCAGTTTCAAAGCGGGATCCTACAATGAGCAGTTCTTC
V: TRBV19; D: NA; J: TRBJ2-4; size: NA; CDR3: CASSTSGAKNIQYF; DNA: TGTGCCAGTAGTACCTCAGGGGCCAAAAACATTCAGTACTTC
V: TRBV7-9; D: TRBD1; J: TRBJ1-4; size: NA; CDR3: CASSPNDRGRNEKLFF; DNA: TGTGCCAGCAGCCCAAACGACAGGGGGCGGAATGAAAAACTGTTTTTT
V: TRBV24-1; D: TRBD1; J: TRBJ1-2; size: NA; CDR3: CATSGTGGVNYGYTF; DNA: TGTGCCACCTCCGGGACAGGGGGCGTGAACTATGGCTACACCTTC
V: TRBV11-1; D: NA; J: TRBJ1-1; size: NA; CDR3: CASSLSLDYEAFF; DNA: TGTGCCAGCAGCTTATCTTTGGACTACGAAGCTTTCTTT
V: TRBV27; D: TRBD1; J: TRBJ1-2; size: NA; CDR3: CASSLSTGQGVYYGYTF; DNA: TGTGCCAGCAGTTTATCCACCGGACAGGGCGTCTACTATGGCTACACCTTC
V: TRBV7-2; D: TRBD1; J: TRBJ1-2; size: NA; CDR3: CASSPPTGPRDGYTF; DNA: TGTGCCAGCAGCCCGCCGACAGGGCCAAGGGACGGCTACACCTTC
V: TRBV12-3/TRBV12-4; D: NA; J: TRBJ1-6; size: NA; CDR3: CASSEDSHSPLHF; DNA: TGTGCCAGCAGTGAGGACAGTCATTCACCCCTCCACTTT
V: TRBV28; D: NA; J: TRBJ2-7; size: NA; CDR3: CASSLWTNRGGSYEQYF; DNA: TGTGCCAGCAGTTTATGGACAAACAGGGGGGGCTCCTACGAGCAGTACTTC
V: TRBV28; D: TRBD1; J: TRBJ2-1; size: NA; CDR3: CASFRQGIVNEQFF; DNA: TGTGCCAGCTTCAGACAGGGAATAGTCAATGAGCAGTTCTTC
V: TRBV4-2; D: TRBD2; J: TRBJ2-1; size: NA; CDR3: CASSQTLLAGASSYNEQFF; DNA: TGTGCCAGCAGCCAGACCCTACTAGCGGGGGCGAGCTCCTACAATGAGCAGTTCTTC
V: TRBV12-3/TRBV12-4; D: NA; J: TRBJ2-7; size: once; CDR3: CASSVNYEQYF; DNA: TGTGCCAGCAGTGTCAACTACGAGCAGTACTTC
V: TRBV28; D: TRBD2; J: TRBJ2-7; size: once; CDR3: CASSWTGGGGTYEQYF; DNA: TGTGCCAGCAGTTGGACGGGGGGTGGCGGGACCTACGAGCAGTACTTC
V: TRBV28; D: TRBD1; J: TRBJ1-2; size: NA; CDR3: CASSSAGTGQNYGYTF; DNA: TGTGCCAGCAGTTCCGCCGGGACAGGACAAAACTATGGCTACACCTTC
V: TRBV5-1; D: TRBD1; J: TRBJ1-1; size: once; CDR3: CASSMGQVDEAFF; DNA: TGCGCCAGCAGCATGGGACAGGTAGACGAAGCTTTCTTT
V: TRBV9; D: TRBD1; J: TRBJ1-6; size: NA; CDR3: CASKRGQPQGFPLHF; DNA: TGTGCCAGCAAGAGGGGACAGCCTCAAGGGTTTCCCCTCCACTTT
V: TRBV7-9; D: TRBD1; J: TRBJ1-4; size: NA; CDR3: CASSLEGRQGQREKLFF; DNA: TGTGCCAGCAGCTTAGAAGGTCGACAGGGTCAACGAGAAAAACTGTTTTTT
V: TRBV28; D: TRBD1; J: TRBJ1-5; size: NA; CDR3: CASSETGYNQPQHF; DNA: TGTGCCAGCAGCGAGACAGGGTACAATCAGCCCCAGCATTTT